This T cell receptor beta chain is drawn from a study of T cell responses to AZD1222 COVID-19 vaccine. Findings of the study overall: Unmutated regions of variants are reportedly targeted by nearly half of spike-specific TCRs.

Here immunoSEQ multiplex PCR was the method, and the copy in TCRdb shows in-frame clones only, minus some. This sample has around 81,000 clones, with 80% to 95% found just once. Germline values: CDR1 KGHSH, CDR2 LQKENI. This CDR3 has 14 residues. Trimming removed 3 bases from V and 1 base from J, with 10 bases in between. A remark on this clone: No antigen is known for it.

The specimen was peripheral blood, collected 28 days after the second AZD1222 dose. The TCR was taken from an adult who received the AZD1222 COVID-19 vaccine. The genes are TRBV18 and TRBJ2-7; D gene uncertain. Here the CDR3 DNA reads TGTGCCAGCTCACCCGGGCAGCAATCCTACGAGCAGTACTTC. This codes for CASSPGQQSYEQYF.